This T cell receptor (beta chain) appears in the sequencing data of a study of cytomegalovirus exposure and HLA in healthy donors. The study's findings and limits: When a later analysis compared HLA-associated TCR beta chains with equally common others, the HLA-associated chains turned out to be more clonally expanded and to have lower generation probabilities. Earlier results showed most TCR beta V segments being productive about 90% or about 30% of the time. Later analysis suggested links between common viral pathogens and several top significant clusters.

The primer mix had 60 Vbeta and 13 Jbeta primers. The authors' processing: The count from a later analysis was tens of millions of unique TCR beta chains, 9 million to 12 million of them shared. Produced via immunoSEQ multiplex PCR; TCRdb's table is partial and in-frame only. V and J calls and clone size are those listed in that table; D and trimming were worked out from the DNA. The sample holds fewer than 250,000 clones, roughly 84% seen once. Worth noting for this clone: Its antigen remains unidentified.

The CDR3 loop spans 14 amino acids. J was trimmed by 10 bases and V by 6 bases; bases with no gene match: 14. CDR1 is MNHEY, CDR2 SMNVEV, per germline (reference sequence). The V and J genes are TRBV27 and TRBJ1-1; 7 bases line up with TRBD1. The TCR comes from a boy between 2 and 15 years old in good health and CMV-seronegative. The sample taken for sequencing was PBMCs. For the CDR3, the DNA is TGTGCCAGCAGACCGATTGAGGGGGCATGGGGAGCTTTCTTT. It encodes CASRPIEGAWGAFF.